This passage covers 24 T cell receptor beta chains from one sample sequenced in a study of glioma-infiltrating T cells after dendritic cell vaccination. Time point of the sample: after dendritic cell vaccination, including at tumor progression/relapse. Here immunoSEQ multiplex PCR was the method, and the copy in TCRdb shows in-frame clones only, minus some. In the table there are 65,000 or so clones, around nine tenths of which are singletons. The source material was blood, sampled after dendritic cell vaccination. These receptors were taken from a human donor with glioblastoma.

The V and J genes are TRBV11-2 and TRBJ2-7; 11 bases match TRBD2. Trimming at V came to 5 bases and at J to 2 bases, leaving 11 bases not matched to a gene. Germline V CDR1 and CDR2: SGHAT, FQNNGV. CDR3 length: 17 amino acids. CDR3 loop: CASSRRRLAGPPYEQYF. The CDR3 DNA is TGTGCCAGCAGCCGTAGGAGACTAGCGGGGCCCCCCTACGAGCAGTACTTC.

The chain joins TRBV7-2 to TRBJ2-3; 7 bases align to TRBD2. V lost 7 bases, J lost 0 bases, and 7 bases stayed unmatched. Germline V gene data show CDR1 as SGHTA and CDR2 as FQGNSA. CDR3 length: 15 amino acids. The CDR3 sequence is CASNQRGFSTDTQYF. The CDR3 DNA reads TGTGCCAGCAACCAGCGGGGATTTAGCACAGATACGCAGTATTTT. The variable domain in full, completed from reference TRBV7-2 and TRBJ2-3, reads GAGVSQSPSNKVTEKGKDVELRCDPISGHTALYWYRQSLGQGLEFLIYFQGNSAPDKSGLPSDRFSAERTGGSVSTLTIQRTQQEDSAVYLCASNQRGFSTDTQYFGPGTRLTVL.

This chain joins TRBV4-2 and TRBJ1-3; 8 positions agree with TRBD1. There are 14 residues in the CDR3. CDR1 and CDR2 from the germline V gene are LGHNA and YNFKEQ. Trimming removed 4 bases from V and 3 bases from J; junction bases left unmatched: 2. CDR3 in amino acids: CASSLGTGGNTIYF. CDR3 sequence (DNA): TGTGCCAGCAGCCTCGGGACAGGTGGAAACACCATATATTTT.

This clone came up a few times. The chain links TRBV7-9 to TRBJ1-3; D is ambiguous. Germline lookup yields CDR1 SEHNR and CDR2 FQNEAQ (reference sequence). This CDR3 spans 15 amino acids. V dropped 5 bases and J dropped 8 bases, with 19 bases sitting between them. CDR3 region: CASSPRRGAPDTIYF. CDR3 coding DNA: TGTGCCAGCAGCCCTAGACGGGGTGCCCCCGACACCATATATTTT.

The V and J genes are TRBV7-9 and TRBJ1-2, with 9 bases fitting TRBD1. V trimming: 4 bases; J trimming: 8 bases; junction bases outside the gene matches: 8. The length of the CDR3 is 14 residues. Germline values: CDR1 SEHNR, CDR2 FQNEAQ (reference sequence). The CDR3 spells CASSSNTGGWGYTF. Here the CDR3 DNA reads TGTGCCAGCAGCTCCAACACAGGGGGCTGGGGCTACACCTTC.

This sequence joins TRBV7-6 and TRBJ1-1, with 7 positions matching TRBD1. The CDR3 is made up of 15 amino acids. Germline assignment: CDR1 SGHVS and CDR2 FNYEAQ. V lost 5 bases and J lost 0; bases outside the gene matches: 6. The CDR3 region is CASSPLQGMNTEAFF. CDR3 coding DNA: TGTGCCAGCAGCCCATTACAGGGGATGAACACTGAAGCTTTCTTT.

The chain is built from TRBV14 and TRBJ2-5; TRBD2 matches at 8 bases. The length of the CDR3 is 17 residues. CDR1 and CDR2 from the germline V gene are SGHDN and FVKESK. Trimming removed 3 bases from V and 2 bases from J; junction bases left unmatched: 11. The CDR3 DNA follows: TGTGCCAGCAGCCACCTATTCCGTTCGGGAGGGCAAGAGACCCAGTACTTC. Protein: CASSHLFRSGGQETQYF.

This chain uses TRBV2 with TRBJ1-6; D is uncertain. The ends were cut back, 6 bases at V and 7 bases at J, with 7 bases in the middle. Germline-derived CDR1 and CDR2 are SNHLY and FYNNEI. This CDR3 has 12 residues. The CDR3 bases are TGTGCCAGCAGGACCGGGAATTCACCCCTCCACTTT. This encodes CASRTGNSPLHF.

This chain links TRBV29-1 with TRBJ1-5; 7 bases agree with TRBD1. Per germline, CDR1 SQVTM and CDR2 ANQGSEA. This CDR3 region has 14 residues. V was clipped by 6 bases and J by 4 bases; unmatched bases: 9. CDR3 DNA: TGCAGCGTCGAGGAAGGGGGCGGTAATCAGCCCCAGCATTTT. Translating gives CSVEEGGGNQPQHF.

This clone was seen a few times. The J gene is TRBJ1-5, the V gene TRBV5-4; D possibly corresponds to TRBD1 (5 bases). The ends were cut back, 3 bases at V and 4 bases at J, with 8 bases in the middle. Germline CDR1 is SGHNT and CDR2 is YYREEE (reference sequence). This CDR3 spans 13 amino acids. CDR3 residues: CASSYGTNQPQHF. Here the CDR3 DNA reads TGTGCCAGCAGCTACGGGACTAATCAGCCCCAGCATTTT.

The CDR3 bases are TGTGCCAGCAGCCACAGAGGCAGGGGGCGATACACTGAAGCTTTCTTT. Translated: CASSHRGRGRYTEAFF. The rearrangement uses TRBV11-3 and TRBJ1-1; TRBD1 matches at 8 bases. Per the germline V gene, CDR1 is SGHNT and CDR2 is YENEEA. V shed 5 bases, J shed 3 bases, and the junction held 11 bases outside the gene matches. The CDR3 is made up of 16 amino acids.

This chain links TRBV15 with TRBJ2-7; no clear D gene. The CDR3 covers 15 residues. The V gene's germline CDR1 is LNHNV and CDR2 YYDKDF (reference sequence). V shed 0 bases and J shed 7 bases, with 16 bases lying between them. CDR3 DNA: TGTGCCACCAGCAGAGATCGGGTCAGTCAGTTGGAGCAGTACTTC. It encodes CATSRDRVSQLEQYF.

This clone was observed a few times. The chain recombines TRBV5-5 with TRBJ2-1, with D possibly being TRBD1 (6 bases). Looked up from germline, CDR1 is SGHKS and CDR2 is YYEKEE (reference sequence). V was pared by 0 bases and J by 4 bases, with 11 bases between. The length of the CDR3 is 15 residues. The CDR3 region has the DNA TGTGCCAGCAGCTTGGCAGGACAGACTTACAATGAGCAGTTCTTC. Translation gives CASSLAGQTYNEQFF.

The chain combines TRBV5-6 with TRBJ2-2; D is unclear. CDR3 length: 14 residues. Per the germline V gene, CDR1 is SGHDT and CDR2 is YYEEEE. Between the trimmed V and J ends, which lost 0 bases and 6 bases, there was a span of 9 bases. In nucleotides, the CDR3 is TGTGCCAGCAGCTTGGATCCTAGAGCCGGGGAGCTGTTTTTT. Amino acid sequence: CASSLDPRAGELFF. Looking up the rest from reference TRBV5-6 and TRBJ2-2 gives the full variable domain: DAGVTQSPTHLIKTRGQQVTLRCSPKSGHDTVSWYQQALGQGPQFIFQYYEEEERQRGNFPDRFSGHQFPNYSSELNVNALLLGDSALYLCASSLDPRAGELFFGEGSRLTVL.

The chain recombines TRBV5-1 with TRBJ2-5; 9 nucleotides agree with TRBD1. The J call may be in error: the DNA end matches TRBJ2-7 better. Germline-derived CDR1 and CDR2 are SGHRS and YFSETQ. The CDR3 sequence is 12 residues long. CDR3 sequence reads: CASTGGGYEQYF. CDR3 nucleotides: TGCGCCAGTACAGGGGGCGGCTACGAGCAGTACTTC.

V and J are TRBV19 and TRBJ1-2, with 7 bases lining up with TRBD1. This CDR3 contains 15 residues. J was trimmed by 4 bases and V by 3 bases; bases with no gene match: 8. Germline V gives CDR1 LNHDA, CDR2 SQIVND (reference sequence). The CDR3 nucleotides are TGTGCCAGTAGTATCGACAGGGATAGGATCTATGGCTACACCTTC. This sequence encodes CASSIDRDRIYGYTF.

V gene TRBV7-2 combines with J gene TRBJ1-2, with D hard to call. Trimming removed 7 bases from V and 2 bases from J, with 11 bases in between. Germline assignment: CDR1 SGHTA and CDR2 FQGNSA. The CDR3 spans 13 residues. The CDR3 DNA follows: TGTGCCAGCACCGGTACCCCGAACTATGGCTACACCTTC. Translating it yields CASTGTPNYGYTF.

The genes are TRBV9 and TRBJ1-3; a weak D match, TRBD1 (5 bases). Trimming shortened V by 0 bases and J by 11 bases, and 9 bases separated the two germline ends. Looked up from germline, CDR1 is SGDLS and CDR2 is YYNGEE. This CDR3 contains 12 residues. The CDR3, as DNA: TGTGCCAGCAGCGTAGATGTAGGGGCCATATATTTT. Translating it yields CASSVDVGAIYF.

Regarding this clone: This specimen includes other DNA sequences encoding the same CDR3. The gene calls are TRBV5-1 and TRBJ2-1; TRBD2 matches 14 bases. Germline V CDR1 and CDR2: SGHRS, YFSETQ. This CDR3 comprises 15 residues. J lost 9 bases, V lost 3 bases, and 5 bases had no gene match. The CDR3 spells CASSSGTSGRGEQFF. The CDR3 coding sequence is TGCGCCAGCAGCTCTGGGACTAGCGGGAGAGGTGAGCAGTTCTTC.

J is TRBJ1-3 and V is TRBV30; the match to TRBD1 covers 8 bases. The V segment lost 5 bases and the J segment 0 bases; nucleotides outside the gene matches: 3. The CDR3 has 14 amino acids. Germline V lookup: CDR1 GTSNPN, CDR2 SVGIG (reference sequence). The CDR3 DNA is TGTGCCTGGGGGGACAGGACCTCTGGAAACACCATATATTTT. Translation: CAWGDRTSGNTIYF.

This clone appeared a few times. V and J are TRBV11-2 and TRBJ2-3, with D tentatively TRBD1 (6 bases). CDR1 is SGHAT and CDR2 is FQNNGV in the germline V gene. The CDR3 runs to 15 residues. Between the trimmed V and J ends, which lost 3 bases and 0 bases, there was a span of 10 bases. The CDR3 DNA reads as TGTGCCAGCAGCTTCATGGACAGTAGCACAGATACGCAGTATTTT. Its translation is CASSFMDSSTDTQYF.

This sequence joins TRBV10-1 and TRBJ2-4; D gene uncertain. Per germline, CDR1 WNHNN and CDR2 SYGVQD (reference sequence). The CDR3 runs 15 residues. The V end was cut by 3 bases, the J end by 1 base, with 10 bases between. The CDR3: CASSETNGAKNIQYF. The CDR3 coding sequence is TGCGCCAGCAGTGAAACTAATGGGGCCAAAAACATTCAGTACTTC.

The chain carries TRBV27 and TRBJ1-3; no reliable D call. The V gene lost 3 bases and the J gene lost 0 bases, with 12 bases spanning the gap. Germline values: CDR1 MNHEY, CDR2 SMNVEV (reference sequence). The CDR3 is made up of 16 amino acids. The CDR3 loop reads CASSFGAGLSGNTIYF. CDR3 in DNA: TGTGCCAGCAGTTTCGGCGCAGGTCTCTCTGGAAACACCATATATTTT.

The chain couples TRBV6-6 to TRBJ2-7, with TRBD1 as a possible D gene (5 bases). V shed 5 bases and J shed 4 bases, with 9 bases lying between them. CDR1 and CDR2 from the germline V gene are MNHNY and SVGAGI (reference sequence). This CDR3 contains 12 residues. This CDR3 is CASSSQGYEQYF. The CDR3 nucleotides are TGTGCCAGCAGTAGCCAGGGTTACGAGCAGTACTTC.